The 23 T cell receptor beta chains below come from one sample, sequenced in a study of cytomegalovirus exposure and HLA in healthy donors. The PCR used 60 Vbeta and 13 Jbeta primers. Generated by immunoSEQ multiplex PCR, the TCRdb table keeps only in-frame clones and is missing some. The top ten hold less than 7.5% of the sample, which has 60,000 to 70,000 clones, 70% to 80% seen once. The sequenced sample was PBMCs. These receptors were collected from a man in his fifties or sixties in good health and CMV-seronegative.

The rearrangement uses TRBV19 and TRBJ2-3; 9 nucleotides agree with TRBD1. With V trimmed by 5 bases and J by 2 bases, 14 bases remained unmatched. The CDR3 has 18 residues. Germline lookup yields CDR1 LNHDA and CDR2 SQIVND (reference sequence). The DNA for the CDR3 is TGTGCCAGTAGTGTTCCCTACCGGGACAGGGTTAACACAGATACGCAGTATTTT. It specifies CASSVPYRDRVNTDTQYF.

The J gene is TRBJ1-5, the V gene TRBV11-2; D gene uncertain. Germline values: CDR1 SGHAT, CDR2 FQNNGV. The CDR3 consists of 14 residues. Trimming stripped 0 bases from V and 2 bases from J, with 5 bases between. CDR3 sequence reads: CASSLDVGNQPQHF. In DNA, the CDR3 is TGTGCCAGCAGCTTAGACGTCGGCAATCAGCCCCAGCATTTT.

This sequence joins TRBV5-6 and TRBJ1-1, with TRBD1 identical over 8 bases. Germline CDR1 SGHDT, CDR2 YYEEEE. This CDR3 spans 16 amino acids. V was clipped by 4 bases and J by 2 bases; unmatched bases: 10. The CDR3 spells CASSTPTGVFNTEAFF. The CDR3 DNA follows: TGTGCCAGCAGCACTCCGACAGGGGTCTTTAACACTGAAGCTTTCTTT.

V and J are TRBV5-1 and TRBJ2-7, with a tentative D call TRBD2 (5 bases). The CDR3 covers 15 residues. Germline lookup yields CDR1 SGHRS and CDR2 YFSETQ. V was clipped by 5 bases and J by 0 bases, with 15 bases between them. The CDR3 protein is CASSFPRVGSYEQYF. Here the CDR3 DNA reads TGCGCCAGCAGTTTTCCGAGGGTCGGCTCCTACGAGCAGTACTTC.

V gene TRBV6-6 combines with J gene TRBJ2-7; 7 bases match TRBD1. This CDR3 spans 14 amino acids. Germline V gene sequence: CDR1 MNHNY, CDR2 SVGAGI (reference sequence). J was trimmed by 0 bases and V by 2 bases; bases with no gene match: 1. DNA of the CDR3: TGTGCCAGCAGTTACGGGACAGACTCCTACGAGCAGTACTTC. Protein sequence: CASSYGTDSYEQYF.

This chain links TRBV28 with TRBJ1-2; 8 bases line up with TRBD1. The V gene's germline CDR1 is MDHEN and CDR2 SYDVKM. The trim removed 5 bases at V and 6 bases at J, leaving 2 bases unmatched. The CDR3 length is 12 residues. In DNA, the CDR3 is TGTGCCAGCAGTGAACAGGGGGATGGCTACACCTTC. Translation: CASSEQGDGYTF.

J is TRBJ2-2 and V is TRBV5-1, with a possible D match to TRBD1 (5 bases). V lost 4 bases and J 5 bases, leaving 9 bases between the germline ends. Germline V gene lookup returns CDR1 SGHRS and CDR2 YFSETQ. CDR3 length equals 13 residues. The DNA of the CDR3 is TGCGCCAGCAGCCAAACAGGTACCGGGGAGCTGTTTTTT. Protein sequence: CASSQTGTGELFF.

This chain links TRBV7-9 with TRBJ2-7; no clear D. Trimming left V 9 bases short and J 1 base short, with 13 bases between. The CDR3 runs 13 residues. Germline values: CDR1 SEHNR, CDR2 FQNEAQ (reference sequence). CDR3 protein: CASRPADSYEQYF. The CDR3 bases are TGTGCCAGTCGTCCGGCGGATTCCTACGAGCAGTACTTC.

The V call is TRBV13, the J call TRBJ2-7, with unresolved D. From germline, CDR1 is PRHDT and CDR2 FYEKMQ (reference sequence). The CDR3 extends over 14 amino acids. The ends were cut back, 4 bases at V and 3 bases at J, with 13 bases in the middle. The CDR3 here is CASSSHMYRYEQYF. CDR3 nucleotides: TGTGCCAGCAGCTCCCACATGTACCGCTACGAGCAGTACTTC.

The CDR3 reads CASSLDRMGNQPQHF. CDR3 bases: TGTGCCAGCAGCCTGGACAGGATGGGCAATCAGCCCCAGCATTTT. The chain links TRBV6-6 to TRBJ1-5; TRBD1 aligns across 7 bases. The CDR3 is 15 residues long. V lost 6 bases to trimming and J lost 2 bases; unmatched junction nucleotides: 7. Germline V gene sequence: CDR1 MNHNY, CDR2 SVGAGI (reference sequence).

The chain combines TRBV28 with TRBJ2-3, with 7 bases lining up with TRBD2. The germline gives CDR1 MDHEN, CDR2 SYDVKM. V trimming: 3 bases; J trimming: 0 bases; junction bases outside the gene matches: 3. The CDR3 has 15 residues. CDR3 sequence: CASSFSSGSTDTQYF. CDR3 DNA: TGTGCCAGCAGTTTCTCTAGCGGAAGCACAGATACGCAGTATTTT.

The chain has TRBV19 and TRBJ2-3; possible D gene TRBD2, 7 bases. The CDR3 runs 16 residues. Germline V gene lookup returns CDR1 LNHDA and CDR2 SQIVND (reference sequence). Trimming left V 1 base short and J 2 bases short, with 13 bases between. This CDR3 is CASSIGAGAYTDTQYF. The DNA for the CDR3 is TGTGCCAGTAGTATAGGGGCGGGGGCCTACACAGATACGCAGTATTTT.

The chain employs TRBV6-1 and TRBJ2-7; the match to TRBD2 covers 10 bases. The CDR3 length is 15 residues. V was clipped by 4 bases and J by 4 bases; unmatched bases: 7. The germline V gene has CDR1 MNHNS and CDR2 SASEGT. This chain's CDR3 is CASSGGGTSDYEQYF. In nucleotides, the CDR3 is TGTGCCAGCAGTGGGGGGGGGACTAGCGATTACGAGCAGTACTTC.

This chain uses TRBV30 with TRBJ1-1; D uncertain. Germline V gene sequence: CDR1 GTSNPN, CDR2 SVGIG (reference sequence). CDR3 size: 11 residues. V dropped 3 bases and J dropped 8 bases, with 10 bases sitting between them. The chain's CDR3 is CAWRKQKEAFF. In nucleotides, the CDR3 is TGTGCCTGGAGAAAACAGAAAGAAGCTTTCTTT.

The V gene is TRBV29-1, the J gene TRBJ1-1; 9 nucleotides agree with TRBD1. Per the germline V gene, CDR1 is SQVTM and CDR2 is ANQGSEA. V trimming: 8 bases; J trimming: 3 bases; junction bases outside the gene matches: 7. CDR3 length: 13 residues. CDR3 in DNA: TGCAGCTTCGAAGGGACAGGGCACACTGAAGCTTTCTTT. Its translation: CSFEGTGHTEAFF.

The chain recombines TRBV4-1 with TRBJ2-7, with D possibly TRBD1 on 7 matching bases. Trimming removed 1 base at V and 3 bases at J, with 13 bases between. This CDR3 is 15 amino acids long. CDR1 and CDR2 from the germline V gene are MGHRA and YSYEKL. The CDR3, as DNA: TGCGCCAGCAGCCAAGCCCAGGGGGGATTCTACGAGCAGTACTTC. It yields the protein CASSQAQGGFYEQYF.

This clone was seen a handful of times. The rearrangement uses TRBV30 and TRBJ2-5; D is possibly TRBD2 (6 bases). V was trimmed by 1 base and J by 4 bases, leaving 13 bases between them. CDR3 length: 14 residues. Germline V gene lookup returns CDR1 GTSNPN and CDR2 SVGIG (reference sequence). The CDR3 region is CAWSAGPGGETQYF. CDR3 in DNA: TGTGCCTGGAGTGCAGGGCCCGGGGGAGAGACCCAGTACTTC.

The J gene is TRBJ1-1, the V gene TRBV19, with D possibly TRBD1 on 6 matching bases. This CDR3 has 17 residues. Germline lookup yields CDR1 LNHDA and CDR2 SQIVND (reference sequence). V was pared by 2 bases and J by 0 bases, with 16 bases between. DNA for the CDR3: TGTGCCAGTAGTATAAATCAGGGGCCGCTGATGAACACTGAAGCTTTCTTT. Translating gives CASSINQGPLMNTEAFF.

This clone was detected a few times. This chain's CDR3 is CASSFTGFAGENTIYF. In DNA, the CDR3 is TGTGCCAGCAGCTTTACAGGGTTCGCAGGTGAAAACACCATATATTTT. The chain carries TRBV5-4 and TRBJ1-3; TRBD1 might be the D (6 bases). Germline CDR1 reads SGHNT; CDR2 reads YYREEE (reference sequence). Trimming removed 2 bases from V and 6 bases from J, with 18 bases in between. The CDR3 has 16 amino acids.

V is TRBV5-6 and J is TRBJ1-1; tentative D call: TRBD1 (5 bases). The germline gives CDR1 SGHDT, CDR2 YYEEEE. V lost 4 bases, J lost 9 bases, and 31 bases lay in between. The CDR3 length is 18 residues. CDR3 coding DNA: TGTGCCAGCAGCCCCGCGGGGTCCTTGTGGGGGGGGATCAACCAAGCTTTCTTT. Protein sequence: CASSPAGSLWGGINQAFF.

The CDR3 DNA reads TGTGCCAGCAGTTTATACGGGGTGGTGAACACTGAAGCTTTCTTT. It translates to CASSLYGVVNTEAFF. The V gene is TRBV28, the J gene TRBJ1-1; D is undetermined. The length of the CDR3 is 15 residues. The germline V and J ends were trimmed by 1 base and 0 bases, with 9 bases remaining between them. Germline CDR1 is MDHEN and CDR2 is SYDVKM.

This chain's CDR3 is CASSLADKLGNTIYF. The CDR3 DNA is TGTGCCAGCAGCTTAGCAGACAAGCTTGGAAACACCATATATTTT. The rearrangement uses TRBV7-6 and TRBJ1-3; D is uncertain. Germline CDR1 is SGHVS and CDR2 is FNYEAQ. This CDR3 spans 15 amino acids. V lost 0 bases to trimming and J lost 3 bases, with 9 bases between them.

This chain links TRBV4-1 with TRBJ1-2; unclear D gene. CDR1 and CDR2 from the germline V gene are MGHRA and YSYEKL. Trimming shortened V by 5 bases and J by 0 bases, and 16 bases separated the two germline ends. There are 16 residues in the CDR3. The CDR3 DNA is TGCGCCAGCAGCACTCATCCCGGTAACCCTAACTATGGCTACACCTTC. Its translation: CASSTHPGNPNYGYTF.